A selection of T cell receptor beta chains follows, all from one sample in a study of T cells after yellow fever vaccination. TCRdb re-derived calls from the 5' RACE reads in MiXCR, one entry per CDR3 protein. The sample includes nearly 550,000 distinct CDR3 sequences, roughly 21% of them seen just once. The source was PBMCs, collected 15 days after the yellow fever booster vaccination. The receptor source for this set is a man under 40 who received the YFV17D yellow fever vaccine. Each CDR3 is given with its conserved first and last residue. Each record gives: J gene, V gene, CDR3 protein.

J gene: TRBJ2-2
V gene: TRBV5-5
CDR3 protein: CASSATGQPTGELFF

J gene: TRBJ2-1
V gene: TRBV15
CDR3 protein: CATSSPGRVGEQFF

J gene: TRBJ2-1
V gene: TRBV7-6
CDR3 protein: CASSSSYNSGRANREQFF

J gene: TRBJ2-5
V gene: TRBV30
CDR3 protein: CAWSVHLKETQYF

J gene: TRBJ2-2
V gene: TRBV2
CDR3 protein: CASSDADTSGYTGELFF

J gene: TRBJ2-5
V gene: TRBV4-3
CDR3 protein: CASSQDLSAGTQYF

J gene: TRBJ2-1
V gene: TRBV6-2/TRBV6-3
CDR3 protein: CASSYPDPHEAFF

J gene: TRBJ2-3
V gene: TRBV9
CDR3 protein: CASISIKVLTQYF

J gene: TRBJ1-4
V gene: TRBV10-3
CDR3 protein: CAISEGLEVHIEKLFF

J gene: TRBJ2-5
V gene: TRBV7-2
CDR3 protein: CASSRPPWGSSETQYF

J gene: TRBJ2-3
V gene: TRBV7-2
CDR3 protein: CASSLGGGWDTQYF

J gene: TRBJ2-1
V gene: TRBV7-8
CDR3 protein: CASSFLEGPTSYNEQFF

J gene: TRBJ2-5
V gene: TRBV29-1
CDR3 protein: CSVYRGPVETQYF

J gene: TRBJ2-3
V gene: TRBV9
CDR3 protein: CASSAGTSSSTDTQYF

J gene: TRBJ2-3
V gene: TRBV24-1
CDR3 protein: CATSDFAASGRGLDTQYF

J gene: TRBJ1-4
V gene: TRBV28
CDR3 protein: CASSRSGTEKLFF

J gene: TRBJ2-7
V gene: TRBV7-2
CDR3 protein: CASSINRQEQYF

J gene: TRBJ2-2
V gene: TRBV24-1
CDR3 protein: CATSGLDTGELFF

J gene: TRBJ1-3
V gene: TRBV12-3/TRBV12-4
CDR3 protein: CAASLTHSGNTIYF

J gene: TRBJ2-3
V gene: TRBV6-5
CDR3 protein: CASSLELAGAPTDTQYF